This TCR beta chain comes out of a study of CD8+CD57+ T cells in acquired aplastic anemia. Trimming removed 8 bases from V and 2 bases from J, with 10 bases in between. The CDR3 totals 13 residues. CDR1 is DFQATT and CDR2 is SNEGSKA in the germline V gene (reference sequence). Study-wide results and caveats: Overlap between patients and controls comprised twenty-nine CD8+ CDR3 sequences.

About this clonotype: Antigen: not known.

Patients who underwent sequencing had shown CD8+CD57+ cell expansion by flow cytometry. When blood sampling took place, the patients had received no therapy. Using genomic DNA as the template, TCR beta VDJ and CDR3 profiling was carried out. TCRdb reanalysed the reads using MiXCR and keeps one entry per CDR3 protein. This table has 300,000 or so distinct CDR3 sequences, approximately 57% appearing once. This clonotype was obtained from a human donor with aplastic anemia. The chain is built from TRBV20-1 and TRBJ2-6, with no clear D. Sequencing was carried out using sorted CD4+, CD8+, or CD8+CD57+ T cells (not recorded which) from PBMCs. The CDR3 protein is CSLYAPGANVLTF. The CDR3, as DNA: TGCAGTCTTTATGCCCCTGGGGCCAACGTCCTGACTTTC.